The clone carrying this T cell receptor (beta chain) was detected only a few times. The ends were cut back, 0 bases at V and 2 bases at J, with 16 bases in the middle. Germline loops: CDR1 DFQATT, CDR2 SNEGSKA (reference sequence). The CDR3 covers 16 residues. This sample is drawn from a study of T-cell reconstitution after alpha-beta-depleted transplantation in children. Using unique molecular identifiers, the investigators prepared the TCRbeta library. TCRdb itself ran the PCR reads through MiXCR, one entry per CDR3 protein. Here the sample spans approximately 1,000,000 distinct CDR3 sequences, under 30% being singletons.

This TCR came from a boy under two years old who had a stem cell transplant for SCID, so the T cells may come from the graft donor. The material was PBMCs, mostly from graft donor cells, obtained 360 days after TCRalphabeta/CD19-depleted stem cell transplant. V and J are TRBV20-1 and TRBJ2-5; D is perhaps TRBD2 (5 bases). DNA of the CDR3: TGCAGTGCTAGAGAGTCCCGGAGAGCGGTACAAGAGACCCAGTACTTC. Protein product: CSARESRRAVQETQYF.